This T cell receptor beta chain was captured in a study of OX40 agonist ivuxolimab in advanced cancers. Regarding the research as a whole: Ivuxolimab was a fully human IgG2 agonistic monoclonal antibody targeting the costimulatory receptor OX40 (CD134). Partial responses occurred in three dose-escalation patients, of whom one had hepatocellular carcinoma and two had cutaneous melanoma. Of the approximately 50 dose-escalation patients, hepatocellular carcinoma was present in around 20, melanoma in approximately 15, renal cell carcinoma in 9 and head and neck cancer in 9. The paper reports the monotherapy dose-escalation portion (N ≈ 50 patients) of the phase I ivuxolimab trial. The dose-escalation cohort was roughly 80% male with a mean age of about 58 years, ranging from roughly 20 to 80. Intravenous ivuxolimab was administered to patients every 2 weeks at six dose levels: 0.01, 0.1, 0.3, 1.5, 3 and 10 mg/kg. Patients were allowed to have had prior anti-PD-1, anti-PD-L1 or anti-CTLA-4 therapy, and around 43% of the dose-escalation patients had been treated with checkpoint inhibitors. Peripheral TCRbeta sequencing aimed to test whether ivuxolimab altered TCR sequence diversity and caused clonal T-cell expansion.

Relative to germline, V is missing 6 bases and J is missing 3 bases, with 6 bases of the junction outside any gene match. The CDR3 covers 16 residues, taking in both the cysteine and the phenylalanine. Only the CDR3 region is kept as DNA, spanning 48 bases read in frame from base 1. For CDR1 and CDR2, the germline V gene lists KGHSH and LQKENI. To sequence the TCRbeta CDR3 region, genomic DNA was isolated from the sorted cells. The immunoSEQ Assay was used for sequencing of TCRbeta CDR3 regions. What TCRdb holds here is the immuneACCESS table cut down to in-frame rearrangements. Part of the clones is not present; checked against another copy, under half of the missing clones reflect an unresolved V gene, and the others are unexplained. In all, the sample holds approximately 160,000 clones, and approximately 94% of those were seen once. 0.31% of the sample is in the top ten clones. Comment on this clone: The antigen this receptor binds is unknown. The sample holds no much larger clone one base away, and base qualities are not on file.

General study outcomes and caveats: Low levels of normalized T-cell clonal expansion were also shown by some nonresponding patients. On average, CD8+ T cells showed more expanded clones than CD4+ T cells after ivuxolimab. In the 0.1-3.0 mg/kg groups, partial responders had among the lowest normalized peripheral clonal expansion, particularly in CD8+ T cells. The antigen specificity of the peripheral T cells that underwent clonal expansion was not determined. At doses of 0.1 to 3.0 mg/kg, clonal expansion of both CD4+ and CD8+ blood T cells was observed from baseline to week 6.

Patients with a history of autoimmune disease or receiving systemic immunosuppression were excluded from the trial. Peripheral blood for TCR sequencing was drawn from every dose cohort at baseline, at cycle 4 day 1 and at cycle 7 day 1. The samples were drawn from a first-in-human, open-label, multicenter phase I dose-escalation trial of ivuxolimab. Adults with locally advanced or metastatic melanoma, renal cell, hepatocellular, or head and neck squamous cell carcinoma were enrolled in the trial. Before TCR sequencing, CD4+ T cells and CD8+ T cells from peripheral blood were sorted into separate populations.

The V and J segments used are TRBV18 and TRBJ2-1; 12 nucleotides in the junction match TRBD2. The sample here was CD4+ or CD8+ T cells sorted from blood, taken in a trial of the OX40 agonist ivuxolimab. This receptor was identified in an adult with an advanced solid tumor such as melanoma, head and neck, liver or kidney cancer. CDR3 region: CASSERTSGNYNEQFF. The nucleotide sequence is TGTGCCAGCTCGGAAAGGACTAGCGGGAACTACAATGAGCAGTTCTTC.